These 30 T cell receptor beta chains were all obtained from the same sample, sequenced in a study of cytomegalovirus exposure and HLA in healthy donors. PCR employed 60 Vbeta and 13 Jbeta primers. Profiled with immunoSEQ multiplex PCR; TCRdb holds only in-frame clones, not every one. Of some 160,000 clones listed, over 75% are singletons. Sequencing input: PBMCs. These TCRs come from a man aged 45-65 years in good health and CMV-seropositive.

This rearrangement joins TRBV5-1 to TRBJ2-1, with 9 bases that match TRBD1. CDR1 and CDR2 from the germline V gene are SGHRS and YFSETQ. Trimming at V came to 4 bases and at J to 15 bases, leaving 11 bases not matched to a gene. This CDR3 spans 13 amino acids. CDR3 DNA: TGCGCCAGCAGCCTAGATGGACAGGGGAGGGTGTTCTTC. Its translation is CASSLDGQGRVFF.

This sequence joins TRBV7-3 and TRBJ2-7; 11 bases are a match to TRBD1. The CDR3 has 15 amino acids. J was trimmed by 3 bases and V by 0 bases; bases with no gene match: 1. Germline assignment: CDR1 SGHTA and CDR2 FQGTGA. CDR3 in amino acids: CASSLTGTGGYEQYF. CDR3 DNA sequence: TGTGCCAGCAGCTTAACAGGGACAGGGGGCTACGAGCAGTACTTC.

The V and J genes are TRBV18 and TRBJ2-7; 11 bases fit TRBD1. Germline CDR1 is KGHSH and CDR2 is LQKENI. J gave up 5 bases and V 0 bases, and 6 bases lay outside the gene matches. This CDR3 region has 16 residues. In nucleotides, the CDR3 is TGTGCCAGCTCACCACCATTGGACAGGGGGCACGACGAGCAGTACTTC. Its protein product is CASSPPLDRGHDEQYF.

The V gene is TRBV5-4, the J gene TRBJ2-1; 9 bases align to TRBD1. CDR1 is SGHNT and CDR2 is YYREEE in the germline V gene (reference sequence). The CDR3 sequence is 15 residues long. The J segment lost 10 bases and the V segment lost 0 bases, leaving 8 bases of the junction unmatched. CDR3 in amino acids: CASSLGWDRDKEQFF. The CDR3 bases are TGTGCCAGCAGCTTGGGTTGGGACAGGGATAAAGAGCAGTTCTTC.

This chain uses TRBV11-1 with TRBJ2-1, with 8 bases that match TRBD2. The CDR3 runs 15 residues. Germline V gives CDR1 SGHAT, CDR2 FQDESV (reference sequence). V lost 2 bases to trimming and J lost 6 bases; unmatched junction nucleotides: 6. The CDR3 DNA reads TGTGCCAGCAGCTTAAGCCGGACTAGCATCAATGAGCAGTTCTTC. Encoded protein: CASSLSRTSINEQFF.

The V gene is TRBV18, the J gene TRBJ2-4; a possible D gene is TRBD2 (6 bases). The V end lost 2 bases, the J end lost 0 bases, and 11 bases lay between the germline ends. CDR3 length: 16 residues. Germline V lookup: CDR1 KGHSH, CDR2 LQKENI. CDR3 sequence (DNA): TGTGCCAGCTCACCAGCCCCGGGGGTAGCCAAAAACATTCAGTACTTC. Translated: CASSPAPGVAKNIQYF.

With regard to this clone: One junction end disagrees with the germline gene, perhaps due to a read error. The gene calls are TRBV19 and TRBJ1-2, with 7 nucleotides matching TRBD1. CDR1 LNHDA and CDR2 SQIVND come from the germline V gene (reference sequence). This CDR3 is 12 amino acids long. DNA for the CDR3: TGTGCCAGTAGTAAAGGCTACGGGACAGTCGCCTTC. Protein product: CASSKGYGTVAF.

This chain joins TRBV5-1 and TRBJ2-3; 8 nucleotides align to TRBD1. CDR3 length: 17 amino acids. With V trimmed by 1 base and J by 1 base, 8 bases remained unmatched. Germline V lookup: CDR1 SGHRS, CDR2 YFSETQ. Here the CDR3 DNA reads TGCGCCAGCAGCTTGCGGACAGGGATGGTGGGCACAGATACGCAGTATTTT. As protein: CASSLRTGMVGTDTQYF.

This chain joins TRBV30 and TRBJ2-7, with D perhaps TRBD1 (6 bases). The CDR3 contains 14 residues. V shed 4 bases and J shed 2 bases, with 15 bases lying between them. Germline assignment: CDR1 GTSNPN and CDR2 SVGIG (reference sequence). The CDR3 reads CAWKGLQGAYEQYF. As DNA, the CDR3 is TGTGCCTGGAAAGGTTTACAGGGTGCCTACGAGCAGTACTTC.

V gene TRBV29-1 combines with J gene TRBJ1-2; D remains ambiguous. The CDR3 loop spans 13 amino acids. CDR1 and CDR2 from the germline V gene are SQVTM and ANQGSEA. Trimming removed 2 bases from V and 4 bases from J, with 11 bases in between. CDR3 DNA: TGCAGCGTTGAACAGGTCGGATTCTATGGCTACACCTTC. Amino acids: CSVEQVGFYGYTF.

The J gene is TRBJ2-5, the V gene TRBV19; D might be TRBD2 (5 bases). The CDR3 is made up of 15 amino acids. CDR1 is LNHDA and CDR2 is SQIVND in the germline V gene (reference sequence). V was pared by 4 bases and J by 0 bases, with 12 bases between. Here the CDR3 reads CASSNVALNQETQYF. For the CDR3, the DNA is TGTGCCAGTAGTAATGTAGCGCTCAACCAAGAGACCCAGTACTTC.

The V gene is TRBV27, the J gene TRBJ2-7; 8 nucleotides line up with TRBD1. Germline CDR1 MNHEY, CDR2 SMNVEV (reference sequence). Trimming cost V 6 bases and J 4 bases; bases outside gene matches: 11. The length of the CDR3 is 15 residues. Here the CDR3 DNA reads TGTGCCAGCAGCCTCCCCGGGACAGGAGGGTACGAGCAGTACTTC. It encodes CASSLPGTGGYEQYF.

The chain is built from TRBV19 and TRBJ2-5; 12 bases match TRBD2. Looked up from germline, CDR1 is LNHDA and CDR2 is SQIVND (reference sequence). CDR3 size: 16 residues. V was clipped by 3 bases and J by 5 bases; unmatched bases: 7. The CDR3 bases are TGTGCCAGTAGTATTGGGCCTAGCGGGAGGGACGAGACCCAGTACTTC. It translates to CASSIGPSGRDETQYF.

The chain links TRBV27 to TRBJ1-5, with D unresolved. Trimming left V 6 bases short and J 0 bases short, with 12 bases between. The CDR3 sequence is 15 residues long. Germline V gene data show CDR1 as MNHEY and CDR2 as SMNVEV (reference sequence). The CDR3: CASRPGGYSNQPQHF. CDR3 DNA sequence: TGTGCCAGCAGACCAGGAGGTTATAGCAATCAGCCCCAGCATTTT.

This chain uses TRBV6-6 with TRBJ1-4, with 10 bases identical to TRBD1. V lost 4 bases, J lost 8 bases, and 10 bases stayed unmatched. Germline V gives CDR1 MNHNY, CDR2 SVGAGI (reference sequence). The CDR3 covers 16 residues. CDR3 DNA sequence: TGTGCCAGCAGTTTGACAGGGGGCAGGGGAGGGGAAAAACTGTTTTTT. This encodes CASSLTGGRGGEKLFF.

The genes are TRBV7-3 and TRBJ2-6; D is unresolved. The CDR3 is 16 residues long. CDR1 and CDR2 (germline): SGHTA, FQGTGA. V dropped 5 bases and J dropped 0 bases, with 11 bases sitting between them. CDR3 bases: TGTGCCAGCAGCCCTGCATCGAGCTCTGGGGCCAACGTCCTGACTTTC. Residues: CASSPASSSGANVLTF.

This chain links TRBV5-1 with TRBJ2-7, with TRBD1 as a possible D gene (5 bases). V gave up 3 bases and J gave up 1 base, with 8 bases separating them. The CDR3 consists of 13 residues. The germline gives CDR1 SGHRS, CDR2 YFSETQ. CDR3 residues: CASSSTESYEQYF. CDR3 coding DNA: TGCGCCAGCAGCTCGACAGAATCCTACGAGCAGTACTTC.

The V and J genes are TRBV2 and TRBJ1-6; tentative D call: TRBD1 (5 bases). Germline lookup yields CDR1 SNHLY and CDR2 FYNNEI. Trimming pared 4 bases from V and 8 bases from J, leaving 12 bases between. The CDR3 consists of 14 residues. CDR3 sequence (DNA): TGTGCCAGCAGTGTGCGGGACGATTATTCACCCCTCCACTTT. Translating it yields CASSVRDDYSPLHF.

On this clone itself: The same CDR3 is also encoded by other DNA sequences in this sample. V gene TRBV5-1 combines with J gene TRBJ2-7; TRBD2 matches 11 bases. V shed 1 base, J shed 9 bases, and the junction held 18 bases outside the gene matches. The germline V gene encodes CDR1 SGHRS and CDR2 YFSETQ. The length of the CDR3 is 18 residues. The CDR3 DNA is TGCGCCAGCAGCTTGTGGGGGACTAGCGGCCCTACAGGGATTGGGCAGTACTTC. It yields the protein CASSLWGTSGPTGIGQYF. The variable domain in full, completed from reference TRBV5-1 and TRBJ2-7, reads KAGVTQTPRYLIKTRGQQVTLSCSPISGHRSVSWYQQTPGQGLQFLFEYFSETQRNKGNFPGRFSGRQFSNSRSEMNVSTLELGDSALYLCASSLWGTSGPTGIGQYFGPGTRLTVT.

The gene calls are TRBV30 and TRBJ2-2, with 13 bases fitting TRBD2. V trimming: 3 bases; J trimming: 6 bases; junction bases outside the gene matches: 4. Germline V CDR1 and CDR2: GTSNPN, SVGIG (reference sequence). This CDR3 is 15 amino acids long. For the CDR3, the DNA is TGTGCCTGGAGCGGACTAGCGGGAGTACCCGGGGAGCTGTTTTTT. Its protein is CAWSGLAGVPGELFF.

V is TRBV7-9 and J is TRBJ1-4, with 7 nucleotides matching TRBD1. The CDR3 covers 16 residues. With 2 bases clipped from V and 5 bases from J, the junction kept 8 bases outside the gene matches. Germline CDR1 SEHNR, CDR2 FQNEAQ (reference sequence). This CDR3 reads CASSLYLTGLNEKLFF. As DNA, the CDR3 is TGTGCCAGCAGCTTATACCTGACAGGGCTGAATGAAAAACTGTTTTTT.

This sequence joins TRBV2 and TRBJ1-2, with D perhaps matching TRBD1 (6 bases). The germline V gene encodes CDR1 SNHLY and CDR2 FYNNEI. This CDR3 spans 13 amino acids. Between the trimmed V and J ends, which lost 7 bases and 4 bases, there was a span of 13 bases. The CDR3 DNA follows: TGTGCCAGCAAGGAGGACAGTGTCTATGGCTACACCTTC. This encodes CASKEDSVYGYTF.

J is TRBJ2-7 and V is TRBV30; 8 bases match TRBD1. The germline V gene has CDR1 GTSNPN and CDR2 SVGIG (reference sequence). After removal of 5 bases from V and 0 bases from J, the junction contained 3 bases not matched to a gene. The CDR3 length is 13 residues. The CDR3 spells CAWDRGLSYEQYF. CDR3 in DNA: TGTGCCTGGGACAGGGGACTCTCCTACGAGCAGTACTTC.

The J gene is TRBJ2-5, the V gene TRBV28; tentatively, D is TRBD1 (6 bases). CDR3 length equals 14 residues. The V end lost 6 bases, the J end lost 5 bases, and 16 bases lay between the germline ends. The V gene's germline CDR1 is MDHEN and CDR2 SYDVKM. CDR3 sequence reads: CASRRGGPEETQYF. CDR3 nucleotides: TGTGCCAGCAGACGAGGGGGTCCCGAGGAGACCCAGTACTTC.

This clone showed up just a few times. J is TRBJ1-4 and V is TRBV19, with D perhaps matching TRBD1 (6 bases). Deletions cut 8 bases from V and 8 bases from J, with 18 bases between. Per germline, CDR1 LNHDA and CDR2 SQIVND (reference sequence). The CDR3 is 14 amino acids. CDR3 in amino acids: CASSTTGHPEKLFF. DNA for the CDR3: TGTGCCAGTTCCACGACGGGACACCCAGAAAAACTGTTTTTT.

V is TRBV18 and J is TRBJ2-7; possibly TRBD1 for D (5 bases). CDR1 is KGHSH, CDR2 LQKENI, per germline. There are 13 residues in the CDR3. V gave up 1 base and J gave up 1 base, with 5 bases separating them. This chain's CDR3 is CASSPQGSYEQYF. DNA for the CDR3: TGTGCCAGCTCACCACAGGGGTCCTACGAGCAGTACTTC. The full variable domain, with the rest looked up from reference TRBV18 and TRBJ2-7, is NAGVMQNPRHLVRRRGQEARLRCSPMKGHSHVYWYRQLPEEGLKFMVYLQKENIIDESGMPKERFSAEFPKEGPSILRIQQVVRGDSAAYFCASSPQGSYEQYFGPGTRLTVT.

The chain recombines TRBV30 with TRBJ2-1; D perhaps matches TRBD2 (5 bases). Germline V lookup: CDR1 GTSNPN, CDR2 SVGIG (reference sequence). The CDR3 extends over 13 amino acids. Trimming left V 0 bases short and J 10 bases short, with 13 bases between. The CDR3 coding sequence is TGTGCCTGGAGTGTACAGCGGTGGAGGGAGCAGTTCTTC. It is translated as CAWSVQRWREQFF. The whole variable domain, remainder taken from reference TRBV30 and TRBJ2-1, is SQTIHQWPATLVQPVGSPLSLECTVEGTSNPNLYWYRQAAGRGLQLLFYSVGIGQISSEVPQNLSASRPQDRQFILSSKKLLLSDSGFYLCAWSVQRWREQFFGPGTRLTVL.

The V gene is TRBV5-6, the J gene TRBJ2-7, with D possibly being TRBD2 (6 bases). Germline V CDR1 and CDR2: SGHDT, YYEEEE. This CDR3 has 17 residues. V dropped 5 bases and J dropped 1 base, with 22 bases sitting between them. CDR3: CASRGRIGAGSSYEQYF. CDR3 sequence (DNA): TGTGCCAGCAGGGGCCGGATCGGTGCGGGGTCTTCCTACGAGCAGTACTTC.

The chain carries TRBV29-1 and TRBJ2-1, with D possibly matching TRBD2 (6 bases). V lost 6 bases and J lost 4, with 19 bases in between. This CDR3 has 15 amino acids. Germline lookup yields CDR1 SQVTM and CDR2 ANQGSEA. Written as DNA, the CDR3 is TGCAGCGTAGTCCGGCAGGGAGGAACATACAATGAGCAGTTCTTC. Its translation is CSVVRQGGTYNEQFF.

The CDR3 region is CASSGGLAYEQYF. The CDR3 DNA sequence: TGTGCCAGCAGTGGGGGCCTTGCCTACGAGCAGTACTTC. This chain connects TRBV6-5 to TRBJ2-7, with D possibly being TRBD1 (6 bases). The CDR3 covers 13 residues. Germline V gene data show CDR1 as MNHEY and CDR2 as SVGAGI. Trimming stripped 5 bases from V and 2 bases from J, with 10 bases between.